The next 21 T cell receptor beta chains were all read from a single sample in a study of tumor and adjacent non-tumor tissue in lung cancer. Three rounds of nested PCR, following a modified ARM-PCR protocol, produced the TCRbeta library. TCRdb itself ran the multiplex PCR reads through MiXCR, one entry per CDR3 protein. The data show around 39,000 distinct CDR3 sequences, with roughly 66% seen just once and about 50% held by the top ten. The template was RNA from unsorted bulk tissue. Distant lung tissue was collected more than 3 cm away from the tumor edge. Sample: distant non-tumor lung tissue. The receptors shown here come from a man aged 45-60 years with non-small cell lung cancer.

V and J are TRBV30 and TRBJ2-1, with 9 bases matching TRBD2. V trimming: 2 bases; J trimming: 13 bases; junction bases outside the gene matches: 6. The CDR3 has 12 amino acids. CDR1 and CDR2 from the germline V gene are GTSNPN and SVGIG (reference sequence). Here the CDR3 DNA reads TGTGCCTGGAGTCCCCGGCGGGAGGGACAGTTCTTC. It encodes CAWSPRREGQFF.

The V and J genes are TRBV29-1 and TRBJ2-2, with 7 nucleotides matching TRBD2. Unmatched junction bases numbered 17, after V lost 3 bases and J lost 13 bases. Germline CDR1 reads SQVTM; CDR2 reads ANQGSEA. This CDR3 spans 15 amino acids. CDR3 loop: CSVDYGGGNTGGLFF. The CDR3 region has the DNA TGCAGCGTTGATTACGGGGGAGGGAACACCGGTGGGCTGTTTTTT.

In the case of this clonotype: Its ends do not fully match the called genes, so a read error is possible. V usage is TRBV29-1 and J usage is TRBJ2-2; D is unclear. The CDR3 contains 12 residues. Per germline, CDR1 SQVTM and CDR2 ANQGSEA. CDR3 residues: CSVGDVTVELFF. The CDR3 coding sequence is TGCAGTGTTGGTGATGTTACCGTGGAGCTGTTTTTT.

The table lists this clonotype with a count of one. Just one base apart from a much larger clone, this may be a read error. The chain uses TRBV5-1 and TRBJ2-5; D unclear. This CDR3 contains 14 residues. Germline V CDR1 and CDR2: SGHRS, YFSETQ. The CDR3 protein is CPSSLAVAVETQYF. CDR3 coding DNA: TGCCCCAGCAGCTTGGCCGTGGCGGTGGAGACCCAGTACTTC. Using reference TRBV5-1 and TRBJ2-5 for the parts outside the CDR3, the full variable domain is KAGVTQTPRYLIKTRGQQVTLSCSPISGHRSVSWYQQTPGQGLQFLFEYFSETQRNKGNFPGRFSGRQFSNSRSEMNVSTLELGDSALYLCPSSLAVAVETQYFGPGTRLLVL.

There are many counts of this clonotype. V and J are TRBV10-1 and TRBJ1-5; D is unresolved. The germline gives CDR1 WNHNN, CDR2 SYGVQD (reference sequence). The V and J ends lost 0 bases and 6 bases respectively, with 9 bases between them. There are 14 residues in the CDR3. CDR3 loop: CASSESGVGQPQHF. CDR3 bases: TGCGCCAGCAGTGAGTCCGGGGTCGGTCAGCCCCAGCATTTT.

As regards this clonotype: The junction departs from the called germline gene at one end, perhaps through a read error. The chain carries TRBV4-2 and TRBJ2-1; D call uncertain. Germline CDR1 and CDR2: LGHNA and YNFKEQ. The CDR3 spans 14 residues. In DNA, the CDR3 is TGTGCCAGCAGCCAAGATCGAGTAAGCAATGAGCAGTCCTTC. Protein sequence: CASSQDRVSNEQSF.

With respect to this clonotype: A junction end diverges from the germline sequence, so it may reflect a read error. The gene calls are TRBV11-2 and TRBJ2-5; 10 bases line up with TRBD2. The CDR3 loop spans 14 amino acids. CDR1 is SGHAT and CDR2 is FQNNGV in the germline V gene. The CDR3 DNA reads as TGTGCCAGCGCCCCTAGCGGGGGACAAGAGATCCAGTACTTC. Translated: CASAPSGGQEIQYF.

This clonotype was observed many times. The chain has TRBV6-5 and TRBJ2-7, with D possibly TRBD1 on 6 matching bases. Germline loops: CDR1 MNHEY, CDR2 SVGAGI. Trimming took off 6 bases at V and 6 bases at J, with 24 bases between the two ends. The CDR3 is made up of 16 amino acids. CDR3 protein: CASSRQKQQGTGEQYF. CDR3 bases: TGTGCCAGCAGCAGACAAAAACAACAGGGAACGGGCGAGCAGTACTTC.

V usage is TRBV6-1 and J usage is TRBJ2-1, with 7 bases that match TRBD2. CDR3 length: 13 amino acids. The V and J ends lost 2 bases and 13 bases, in that order; junction bases with no gene match: 8. Germline V gene sequence: CDR1 MNHNS, CDR2 SASEGT. In nucleotides, the CDR3 is TGTGCCAGCAGTGAAAGTTGGACTAGTGAACAGTTCTTC. Encoded protein: CASSESWTSEQFF.

Written as DNA, the CDR3 is TGTGCCAGCAGCATTAGCGGATGTGCAGATACGCAGTATTTT. It yields the protein CASSISGCADTQYF. The chain joins TRBV5-4 to TRBJ2-3; D is perhaps TRBD2 (6 bases). Germline V CDR1 and CDR2: SGHNT, YYREEE (reference sequence). The CDR3 has 14 residues. V lost 4 bases, J lost 4 bases, and 13 bases lay in between.

This clonotype came up a few times. A much larger clone sits a single nucleotide away, making a read error possible. V usage is TRBV5-4 and J usage is TRBJ1-2; TRBD1 matches 7 bases. Germline V gives CDR1 SGHNT, CDR2 YYREEE (reference sequence). CDR3 size: 14 residues. In nucleotides, the CDR3 is TGTGTCAGCAGCCGGGACAGCACCGCCTATGGCTACACCTTC. Translating gives CVSSRDSTAYGYTF.

Remarks on this clonotype: Given a much more abundant clone one base away, this may be a read error. The rearrangement uses TRBV6-6 and TRBJ1-5, with D tentatively TRBD1 (6 bases). From germline, CDR1 is MNHNY and CDR2 SVGAGI (reference sequence). This CDR3 comprises 16 residues. In nucleotides, the CDR3 is TGTGCCAGCGGTTACTCGCCAGGGGAAATGGATCAGCCCCAGCATTTT. It yields the protein CASGYSPGEMDQPQHF.

As regards this clonotype: In this CDR3 the conserved last residue, phenylalanine or tryptophan, is missing, so a read error is likely. This chain uses TRBV6-6 with TRBJ2-7; D might be TRBD1 (6 bases). From germline, CDR1 is MNHNY and CDR2 SVGAGI (reference sequence). The CDR3 sequence is 14 residues long. CDR3 sequence (DNA): TGTGCCAGCCGTCTACAGGGACGGAGTTACGATCAGTACTTA. Translated, it gives CASRLQGRSYDQYL.

This clonotype was seen many times. V gene TRBV5-1 combines with J gene TRBJ2-7, with 7 nucleotides matching TRBD2. V trimming: 4 bases; J trimming: 2 bases; junction bases outside the gene matches: 6. CDR1 is SGHRS, CDR2 YFSETQ, per germline. The CDR3 covers 14 residues. CDR3 DNA: TGCGCCAGCAGCCCACTCAGCGGGACCTACGAGCAGTACTTC. This sequence encodes CASSPLSGTYEQYF.

The chain links TRBV29-1 to TRBJ1-2; perhaps TRBD1 as D (5 bases). CDR3 length equals 14 residues. The germline V gene has CDR1 SQVTM and CDR2 ANQGSEA. V was cut by 2 bases and J by 11 bases, with 21 bases left in between. DNA of the CDR3: TGCAGCGTTGAAACCCGGGGGGGGACCAGTGGATACACCTTC. Translated: CSVETRGGTSGYTF.

At least ten counts were recorded for this clonotype. This sequence joins TRBV14 and TRBJ2-7, with D hard to call. Trimming cost V 1 base and J 6 bases, with 22 bases left between them. In germline, CDR1 is SGHDN, CDR2 FVKESK. CDR3 length: 17 residues. The DNA of the CDR3 is TGTGCCAGCAGCCAAGGATGGTCCGGAGCGCCCTTGGGCGAGCAGTACTTC. Residues: CASSQGWSGAPLGEQYF.

With respect to this clonotype: This may be a read error: a much more frequent sequence differs by one nucleotide. This rearrangement joins TRBV30 to TRBJ1-5; D is uncertain. Germline CDR1 reads GTSNPN; CDR2 reads SVGIG (reference sequence). The germline V and J ends were trimmed by 2 bases and 5 bases, with 10 bases remaining between them. The CDR3 is made up of 13 amino acids. The chain's CDR3 is CAWSSRRDQPQHF. The CDR3 DNA reads TGTGCCTGGAGTTCGCGTCGGGATCAGCCCCAGCATTTT.

This clonotype was recorded many times. The chain carries TRBV29-1 and TRBJ2-7, with D possibly TRBD1 on 6 matching bases. The CDR3 consists of 13 residues. Trimming shortened V by 4 bases and J by 6 bases, and 16 bases separated the two germline ends. Germline CDR1 and CDR2: SQVTM and ANQGSEA. The CDR3 DNA reads as TGCAGCGTTGTGGACAGACGGTCTGGCGAGCAGTACTTC. It is translated as CSVVDRRSGEQYF.

The V and J genes are TRBV19 and TRBJ1-1, with D possibly matching TRBD1 (5 bases). Germline V CDR1 and CDR2: LNHDA, SQIVND (reference sequence). V was pared by 6 bases and J by 5 bases, with 16 bases between. The CDR3 loop spans 14 amino acids. The CDR3 loop is CASSKTGVRTEAFF. In DNA form, the CDR3 reads TGTGCCAGTAGCAAGACGGGGGTGAGAACTGAAGCTTTCTTT.

To note about this clonotype: A junction end diverges from the germline sequence, so it may reflect a read error. The genes are TRBV11-1 and TRBJ1-6; the D is unclear. Germline CDR1 is SGHAT and CDR2 is FQDESV (reference sequence). The CDR3 is 13 residues long. The DNA for the CDR3 is TGTGCCACCAGCAAAGATGAGAGATCACCCCTCCACTTT. Amino acid sequence: CATSKDERSPLHF.

This clonotype is a singleton in its sample. Possible read error: a much larger clone is one base away. The CDR3 loop reads CAWSVGQGPHYEQYF. The CDR3 bases are TGTGCCTGGAGTGTTGGGCAGGGGCCTCACTACGAGCAGTACTTC. The rearrangement links TRBV30 to TRBJ2-7; D may be TRBD1 (6 bases). The germline gives CDR1 GTSNPN, CDR2 SVGIG (reference sequence). The germline V and J ends were trimmed by 0 bases and 3 bases, with 15 bases remaining between them. CDR3 length: 15 residues. The full variable domain, completed using reference TRBV30 and TRBJ2-7, is SQTIHQWPATLVQPVGSPLSLECTVEGTSNPNLYWYRQAAGRGLQLLFYSVGIGQISSEVPQNLSASRPQDRQFILSSKKLLLSDSGFYLCAWSVGQGPHYEQYFGPGTRLTVT.